The rows below give T cell receptor beta chains drawn from one sample of a study of blood T cells in healthy people across ages. TCRdb reprocessed the 5' RACE reads with MiXCR, giving one entry per CDR3 protein. The sample holds about a million distinct CDR3 sequences; roughly 51% are singletons and the top ten take 20% to 25%. The source material was blood. The receptors stem from a woman aged 60-75 years in good health. CDR3s include the opening cysteine and the closing phenylalanine or tryptophan. Each record gives: J gene, clone size, V gene, D gene, CDR3 DNA, CDR3 protein. The D gene is left open where the match is weak. Clone size is given for some rows only: seen once, a few or many times, or a class if the clone is expanded.

>TRBJ1-2|NA|TRBV6-2/TRBV6-3|NA
TGTGCCAGCAGTAAACTCGAGGGGGGCTATGGCTACACCTTC
CASSKLEGGYGYTF
>TRBJ2-1|NA|TRBV20-1|TRBD2
TGCAGTGCCGCCTCCGGGACTAGCCGTAATGAGCAGTTCTTC
CSAASGTSRNEQFF
>TRBJ2-1|few|TRBV7-8|NA
TGTGCCAGCAGCGAAGAGCCGGGACATTACAATGAGCAGTTCTTC
CASSEEPGHYNEQFF
>TRBJ2-2|NA|TRBV6-1|NA
TGTGCCAGCACCAGACGGGGACAAACAGGGGAGCTGTTTTTT
CASTRRGQTGELFF
>TRBJ1-4|NA|TRBV3-1|NA
TGTGCCAGCAGCCAAGATATCCCTCGGGACAAGGATGAAAAACTGTTTTTT
CASSQDIPRDKDEKLFF
>TRBJ2-3|NA|TRBV12-3/TRBV12-4|NA
TGTGCCAGCAGTTGGTCCGGGAAGACAGATGCGCAGTATTTT
CASSWSGKTDAQYF
>TRBJ2-1|NA|TRBV7-9|TRBD2
TGTGCCAGCAGGCCGGGACTAGCGGGAGGGCCAGTAGGGTCCTACAATGAGCAGTTCTTC
CASRPGLAGGPVGSYNEQFF
>TRBJ2-7|NA|TRBV3-1|NA
TGTGCCAGCAGCCAAGAACCGGGACATTTTGCGCAGTACTTC
CASSQEPGHFAQYF
>TRBJ2-4|few|TRBV4-2|NA
TGTGCCAGCAGCCAACGGGACCCCTCGGAGCTGGAGCAGTACTTC
CASSQRDPSELEQYF
>TRBJ2-5|many|TRBV6-2/TRBV6-3|NA
TGTGCCAGCAGTTCCGCCACTAGTTGGGAGGAGACCCAGTACTTC
CASSSATSWEETQYF
>TRBJ2-7|few|TRBV29-1|NA
TGCAGCGTGGCACGACAGGTATCTTCCTACGAGCAGTACTTC
CSVARQVSSYEQYF
>TRBJ2-3|NA|TRBV5-4|NA
TGTGCCAGCAGCCTGCCGCAGGGGCCGGCAGATACGCAGTATTTT
CASSLPQGPADTQYF
>TRBJ2-3|few|TRBV4-1|TRBD2
TGCGCCAGCAGCCACCCCCCCGGGGGGTCTAAGGTAGTCACAGATACGCAGTATTTT
CASSHPPGGSKVVTDTQYF
>TRBJ2-7|NA|TRBV3-1|TRBD2
TGTGCCAGCAGCCAAGGGACTAGCGGGTTCTACGAGCAGTACTTC
CASSQGTSGFYEQYF
>TRBJ2-7|few|TRBV20-1|NA
TGCAGTGCGAACGGGGGACAGTCCTACGAGCAGTACTTC
CSANGGQSYEQYF
>TRBJ2-3|NA|TRBV2|NA
TGTGCCAGCCAGGGGCTGAGCACAGATACGCAGTATTTT
CASQGLSTDTQYF
>TRBJ2-3|many|TRBV7-2|TRBD2
TGTGCCAGCAGCTTAGGTAGCGGGGGTACAGATACGCAGTATTTT
CASSLGSGGTDTQYF
>TRBJ2-5|NA|TRBV11-2|TRBD2
TGTGCCAGCAGCAGCACGACTAGCGGGATTGAGACCCAGTACTTC
CASSSTTSGIETQYF
>TRBJ2-3|NA|TRBV6-5|NA
TGTGCCAGCAGTAACGGAGGGGGCTCTAGCACAGATACGCAGTATTTT
CASSNGGGSSTDTQYF
>TRBJ1-1|NA|TRBV7-9|NA
TGTGCCAGCAGTCATGACTGGACTGAAGCTTTCTTT
CASSHDWTEAFF
>TRBJ2-7|NA|TRBV7-8|NA
TGTGCCAGCATCAGGGACTTAACCTACGAGCAGTACTTC
CASIRDLTYEQYF
>TRBJ2-5|NA|TRBV5-1|NA
TGCGCCAGCTCCCAGGAACTACAAGAGACCCAGTACTTC
CASSQELQETQYF
>TRBJ2-5|NA|TRBV4-1|NA
TGCGCCAGCAGCCCGGGACCCTTCGGGACCCAGTACTTC
CASSPGPFGTQYF
>TRBJ1-2|NA|TRBV20-1|NA
TGCAGTGCAGCGCCTGGCTACACCTTC
CSAAPGYTF
>TRBJ2-5|few|TRBV4-1|TRBD2
TGCGCCAGCAGCTCCGGAGGGAGGGCCGTTGAGACCCAGTACTTC
CASSSGGRAVETQYF
>TRBJ2-1|NA|TRBV6-5|TRBD1
TGTGCCAGCAGGCCGACAGGGGACCATTACAATGAGCAGTTCTTC
CASRPTGDHYNEQFF
>TRBJ2-1|NA|TRBV7-3|TRBD2
TGTGCCAGCAGCGCGAAATTAGCGGGATCCTACAATGAGCAGTTCTTC
CASSAKLAGSYNEQFF
>TRBJ2-1|NA|TRBV7-2|TRBD1
TGTGCCAGCAGCATTTCCGGGACAGGGATTCATGAGCAGTTCTTC
CASSISGTGIHEQFF
>TRBJ1-6|NA|TRBV10-3|TRBD1
TGTGCCATCAGTGGGGTGGACAGGTCTTATAATTCACCCCTCCACTTT
CAISGVDRSYNSPLHF
>TRBJ2-3|NA|TRBV29-1|NA
TGCAGCGTTGAAGGTCCAAGCACAGATACGCAGTATTTT
CSVEGPSTDTQYF
>TRBJ2-5|NA|TRBV20-1|NA
TGCAGTGCTAGAGGGGGGGAACTGTTAGACTACAATGAGCAGTACTTC
CSARGGELLDYNEQYF
>TRBJ1-4|NA|TRBV20-1|TRBD1
TGCAGTGCTGGGGGACAGGCTAATGAAAAACTGTTTTTT
CSAGGQANEKLFF
>TRBJ2-7|NA|TRBV14|NA
TGTGCCGGCAGCCAATCACTGGGCGAGCAGTACTTC
CAGSQSLGEQYF
>TRBJ1-4|NA|TRBV5-1|TRBD1
TGCGCCAGCAGCTTGGCCATCCCAGGGGGTTATGAAAAACTGTTTTTT
CASSLAIPGGYEKLFF
>TRBJ2-1|NA|TRBV6-2/TRBV6-3|NA
TGTGCCAGCAGGGATCAGGGTCGTGCCGGTCTGGATGAGCAGTTCTTC
CASRDQGRAGLDEQFF
>TRBJ2-3|NA|TRBV19|NA
TGTGCCAGTAGCCCTCCGCCGGATCCTATCCCAGATACGCAGTATTTT
CASSPPPDPIPDTQYF
>TRBJ2-6|few|TRBV25-1|NA
TGTGCCAGCGGGACCTGGGAGGCTGGGGCCAACGTCCTGACTTTC
CASGTWEAGANVLTF
>TRBJ2-1|NA|TRBV12-3/TRBV12-4|TRBD2
TGTGCCAGCAGTTTTTTTAGCGGGAGTTACAATGAGCAGTTCTTC
CASSFFSGSYNEQFF
>TRBJ1-2|once|TRBV15|NA
TGTGCCACCAGCAGACTTGGGGGGGGCGCATTTGGCTACACCTTC
CATSRLGGGAFGYTF
>TRBJ2-5|NA|TRBV9|TRBD2
TGTGCCAGCAGCGTAGATCGGGGGAGGGCCGCAGAGACCCAGTACTTC
CASSVDRGRAAETQYF
>TRBJ2-7|NA|TRBV7-3|NA
TGTGCCAGCAGCCAAGGTGGACCAGTGGGCTACGAGCAGTACTTC
CASSQGGPVGYEQYF
>TRBJ2-3|NA|TRBV10-3|NA
TGTGCCATCTCCGGGGCCTACCCAACAGATACGCAGTATTTT
CAISGAYPTDTQYF
>TRBJ2-7|NA|TRBV27|NA
TGTGCCAGCAGCCTAAGGTCGGCCTCCTACGAGCAGTACTTC
CASSLRSASYEQYF
>TRBJ2-3|few|TRBV4-3|TRBD2
TGCGCCAGCAGCGAACTAGCGGGAGGGGCGGGAGATACGCAGTATTTT
CASSELAGGAGDTQYF
>TRBJ2-5|NA|TRBV6-5|TRBD2
TGTGCCAGCAGTTACTACCCTCCGACTAGCAGCCAAGAGACCCAGTACTTC
CASSYYPPTSSQETQYF